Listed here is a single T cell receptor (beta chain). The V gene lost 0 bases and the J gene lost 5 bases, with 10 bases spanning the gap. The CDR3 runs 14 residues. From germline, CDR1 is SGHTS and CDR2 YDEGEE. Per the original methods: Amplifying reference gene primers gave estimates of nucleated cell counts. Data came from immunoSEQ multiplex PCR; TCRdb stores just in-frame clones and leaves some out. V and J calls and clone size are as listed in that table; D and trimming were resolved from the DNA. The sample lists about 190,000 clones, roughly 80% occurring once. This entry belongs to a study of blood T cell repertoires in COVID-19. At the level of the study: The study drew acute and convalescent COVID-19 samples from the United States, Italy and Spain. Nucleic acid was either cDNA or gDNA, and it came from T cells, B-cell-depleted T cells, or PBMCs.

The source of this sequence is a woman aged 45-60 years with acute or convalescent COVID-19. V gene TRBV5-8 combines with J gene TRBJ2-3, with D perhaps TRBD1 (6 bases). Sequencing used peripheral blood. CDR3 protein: CASSLEQGIDTQYF. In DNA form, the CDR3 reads TGTGCCAGCAGCTTGGAGCAGGGGATAGATACGCAGTATTTT.